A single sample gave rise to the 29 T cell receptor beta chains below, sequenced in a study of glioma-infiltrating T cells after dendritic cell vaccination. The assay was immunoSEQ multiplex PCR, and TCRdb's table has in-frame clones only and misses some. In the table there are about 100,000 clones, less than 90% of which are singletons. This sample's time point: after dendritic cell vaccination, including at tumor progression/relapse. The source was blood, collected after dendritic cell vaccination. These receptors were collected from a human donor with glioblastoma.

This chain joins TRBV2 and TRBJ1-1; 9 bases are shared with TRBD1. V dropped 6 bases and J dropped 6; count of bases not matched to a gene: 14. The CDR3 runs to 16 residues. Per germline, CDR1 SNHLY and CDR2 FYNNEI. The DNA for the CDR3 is TGTGCCAGCAGCCTCATGGGGGACAGGGCGGGCTCTGAAGCTTTCTTT. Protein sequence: CASSLMGDRAGSEAFF.

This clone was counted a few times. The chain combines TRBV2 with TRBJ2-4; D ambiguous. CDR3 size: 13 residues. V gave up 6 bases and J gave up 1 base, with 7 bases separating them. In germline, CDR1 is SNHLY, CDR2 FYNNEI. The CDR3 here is CASRSEAKNIQYF. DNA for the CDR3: TGTGCCAGCAGGTCTGAGGCCAAAAACATTCAGTACTTC.

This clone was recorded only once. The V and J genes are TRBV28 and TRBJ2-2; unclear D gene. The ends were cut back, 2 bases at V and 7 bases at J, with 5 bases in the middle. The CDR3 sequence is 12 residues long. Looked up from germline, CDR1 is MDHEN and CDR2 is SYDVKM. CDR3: CASSLRVGELFF. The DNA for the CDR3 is TGTGCCAGCAGTTTACGGGTCGGGGAGCTGTTTTTT.

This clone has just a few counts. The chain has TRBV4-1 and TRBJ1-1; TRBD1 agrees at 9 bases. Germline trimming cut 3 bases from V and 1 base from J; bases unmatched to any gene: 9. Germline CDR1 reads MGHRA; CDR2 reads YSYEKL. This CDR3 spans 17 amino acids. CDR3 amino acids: CASSHFGQGKQNTEAFF. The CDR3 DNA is TGCGCCAGCAGCCACTTCGGACAGGGGAAACAGAACACTGAAGCTTTCTTT.

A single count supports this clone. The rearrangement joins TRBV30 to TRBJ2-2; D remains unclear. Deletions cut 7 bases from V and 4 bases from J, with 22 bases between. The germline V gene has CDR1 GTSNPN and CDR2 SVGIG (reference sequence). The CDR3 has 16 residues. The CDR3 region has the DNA TGTGCCTCCCCGAGAGCCTACGATAGCTCCACCGGGGAGCTGTTTTTT. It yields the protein CASPRAYDSSTGELFF.

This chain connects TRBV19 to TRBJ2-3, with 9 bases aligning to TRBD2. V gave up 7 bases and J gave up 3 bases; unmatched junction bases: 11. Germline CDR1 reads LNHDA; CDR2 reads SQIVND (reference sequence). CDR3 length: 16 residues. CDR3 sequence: CASTSVRAGGTDTQYF. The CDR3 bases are TGTGCCAGTACCTCCGTAAGAGCGGGAGGTACAGATACGCAGTATTTT.

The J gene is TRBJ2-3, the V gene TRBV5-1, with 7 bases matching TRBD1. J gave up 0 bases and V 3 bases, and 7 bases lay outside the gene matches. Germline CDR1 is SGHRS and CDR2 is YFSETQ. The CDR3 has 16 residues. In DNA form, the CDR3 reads TGCGCCAGCAGCTCGCGCTCGGGACAGAGCACAGATACGCAGTATTTT. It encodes CASSSRSGQSTDTQYF.

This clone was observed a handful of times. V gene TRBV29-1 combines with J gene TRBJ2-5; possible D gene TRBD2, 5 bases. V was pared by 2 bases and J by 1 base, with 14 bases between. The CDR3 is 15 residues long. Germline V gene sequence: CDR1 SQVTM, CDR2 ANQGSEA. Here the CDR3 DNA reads TGCAGCGTTGAAATTTTATTAGCGATCCAAGAGACCCAGTACTTC. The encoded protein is CSVEILLAIQETQYF.

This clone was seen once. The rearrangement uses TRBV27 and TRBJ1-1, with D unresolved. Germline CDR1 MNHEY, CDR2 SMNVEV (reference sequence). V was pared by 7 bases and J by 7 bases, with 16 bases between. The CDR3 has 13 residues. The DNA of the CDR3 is TGTGCCAGCATTTCTCCCGCAAGCTTTGAAGCTTTCTTT. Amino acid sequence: CASISPASFEAFF.

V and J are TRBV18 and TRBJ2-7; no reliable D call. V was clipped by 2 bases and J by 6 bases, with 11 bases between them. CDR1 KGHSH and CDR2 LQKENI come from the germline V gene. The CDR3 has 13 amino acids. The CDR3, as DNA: TGTGCCAGCTCACCAAGGAGTGAAGCCGAGCAGTACTTC. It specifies CASSPRSEAEQYF. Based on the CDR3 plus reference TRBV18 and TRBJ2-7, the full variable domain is NAGVMQNPRHLVRRRGQEARLRCSPMKGHSHVYWYRQLPEEGLKFMVYLQKENIIDESGMPKERFSAEFPKEGPSILRIQQVVRGDSAAYFCASSPRSEAEQYFGPGTRLTVT.

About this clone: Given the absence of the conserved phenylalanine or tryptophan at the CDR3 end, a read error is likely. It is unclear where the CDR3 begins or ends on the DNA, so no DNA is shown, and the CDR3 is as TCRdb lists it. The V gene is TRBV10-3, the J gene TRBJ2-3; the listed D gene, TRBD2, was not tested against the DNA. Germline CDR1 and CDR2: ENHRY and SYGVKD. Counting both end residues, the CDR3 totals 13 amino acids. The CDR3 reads CAISERTSGTPLI.

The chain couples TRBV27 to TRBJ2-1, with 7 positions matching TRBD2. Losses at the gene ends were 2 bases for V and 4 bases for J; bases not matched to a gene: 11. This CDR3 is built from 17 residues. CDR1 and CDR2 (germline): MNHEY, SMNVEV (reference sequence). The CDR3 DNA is TGTGCCAGCAGTTTAGATTCGAGGGAGGGCCTTTACAATGAGCAGTTCTTC. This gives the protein CASSLDSREGLYNEQFF.

CDR3 bases: TGCGCCAGCAGCCAGACAGGCCTTTCCTACGAGCAGTACTTC. Translated, it gives CASSQTGLSYEQYF. This sequence joins TRBV5-1 and TRBJ2-7, with a weak D call TRBD1 (6 bases). From germline, CDR1 is SGHRS and CDR2 YFSETQ. This CDR3 spans 14 amino acids. Trimming took 4 bases from V and 1 from J, leaving 12 bases between them. Full variable domain (outside the CDR3, taken from reference TRBV5-1 and TRBJ2-7): KAGVTQTPRYLIKTRGQQVTLSCSPISGHRSVSWYQQTPGQGLQFLFEYFSETQRNKGNFPGRFSGRQFSNSRSEMNVSTLELGDSALYLCASSQTGLSYEQYFGPGTRLTVT.

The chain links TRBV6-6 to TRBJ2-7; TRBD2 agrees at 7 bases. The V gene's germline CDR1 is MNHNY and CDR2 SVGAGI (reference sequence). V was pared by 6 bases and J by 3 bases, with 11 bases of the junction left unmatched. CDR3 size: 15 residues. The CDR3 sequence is CASSHSGGLVYEQYF. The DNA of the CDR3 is TGTGCCAGCAGCCACTCCGGGGGGTTAGTCTACGAGCAGTACTTC.

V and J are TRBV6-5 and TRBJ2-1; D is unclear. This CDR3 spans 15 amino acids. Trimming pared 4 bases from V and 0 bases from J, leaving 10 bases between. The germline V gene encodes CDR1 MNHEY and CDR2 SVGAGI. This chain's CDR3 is CASSSRVSSYNEQFF. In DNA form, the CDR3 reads TGTGCCAGCAGTTCCCGGGTGAGCTCCTACAATGAGCAGTTCTTC.

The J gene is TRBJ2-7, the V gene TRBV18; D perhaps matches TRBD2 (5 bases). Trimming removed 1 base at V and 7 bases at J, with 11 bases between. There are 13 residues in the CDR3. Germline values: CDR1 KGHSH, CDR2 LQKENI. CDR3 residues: CASSPHEGREQYF. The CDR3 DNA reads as TGTGCCAGCTCACCACACGAGGGCCGGGAGCAGTACTTC.

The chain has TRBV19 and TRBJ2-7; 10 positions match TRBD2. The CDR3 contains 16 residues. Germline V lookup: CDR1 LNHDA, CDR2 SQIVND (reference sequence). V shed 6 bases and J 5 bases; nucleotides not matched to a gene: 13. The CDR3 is CASSHTSGNARDEQYF. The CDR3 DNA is TGTGCCAGTAGCCACACTAGCGGGAACGCTCGGGACGAGCAGTACTTC.

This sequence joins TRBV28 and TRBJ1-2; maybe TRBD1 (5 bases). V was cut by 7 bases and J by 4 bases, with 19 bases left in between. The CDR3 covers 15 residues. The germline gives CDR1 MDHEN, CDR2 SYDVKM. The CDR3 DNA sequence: TGTGCCAGCATCCGCCCCGGGGGAGGTGGCTATGGCTACACCTTC. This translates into CASIRPGGGGYGYTF.

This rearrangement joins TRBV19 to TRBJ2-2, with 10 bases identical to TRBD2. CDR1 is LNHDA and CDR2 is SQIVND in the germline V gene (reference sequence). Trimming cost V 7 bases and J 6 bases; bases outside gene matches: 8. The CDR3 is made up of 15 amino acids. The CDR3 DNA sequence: TGTGCCAGTACCCAAACCGGGACTAGCGCCGGGGAGCTGTTTTTT. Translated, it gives CASTQTGTSAGELFF. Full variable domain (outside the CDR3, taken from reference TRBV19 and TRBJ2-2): DGGITQSPKYLFRKEGQNVTLSCEQNLNHDAMYWYRQDPGQGLRLIYYSQIVNDFQKGDIAEGYSVSREKKESFPLTVTSAQKNPTAFYLCASTQTGTSAGELFFGEGSRLTVL.

The CDR3 loop is CASSLSQGSGTEAFF. In nucleotides, the CDR3 is TGCGCCAGCAGCTTGTCGCAGGGAAGTGGAACTGAAGCTTTCTTT. The rearrangement joins TRBV5-1 to TRBJ1-1; D might be TRBD1 (5 bases). Trimming removed 1 base from V and 5 bases from J, with 15 bases in between. CDR1 is SGHRS, CDR2 YFSETQ, per germline. CDR3 length: 15 amino acids.

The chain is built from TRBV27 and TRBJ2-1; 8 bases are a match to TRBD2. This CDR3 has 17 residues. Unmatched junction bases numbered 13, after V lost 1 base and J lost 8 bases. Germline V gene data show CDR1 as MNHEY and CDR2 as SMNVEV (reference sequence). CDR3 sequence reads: CASSLWPRGGRGDEQFF. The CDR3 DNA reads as TGTGCCAGCAGTTTATGGCCTCGCGGGGGGCGGGGGGATGAGCAGTTCTTC.

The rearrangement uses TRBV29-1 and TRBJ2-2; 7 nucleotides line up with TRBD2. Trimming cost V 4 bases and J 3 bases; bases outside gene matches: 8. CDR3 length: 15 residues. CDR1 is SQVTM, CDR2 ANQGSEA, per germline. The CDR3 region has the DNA TGCAGCGTTGTCGGGGCGGGGGAGTACACCGGGGAGCTGTTTTTT. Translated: CSVVGAGEYTGELFF.

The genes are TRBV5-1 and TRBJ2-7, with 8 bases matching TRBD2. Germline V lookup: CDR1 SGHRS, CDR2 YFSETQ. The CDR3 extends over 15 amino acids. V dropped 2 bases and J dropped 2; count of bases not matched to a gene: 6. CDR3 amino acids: CASSLDTSGTYEQYF. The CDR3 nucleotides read TGCGCCAGCAGCTTAGATACTAGCGGAACCTACGAGCAGTACTTC.

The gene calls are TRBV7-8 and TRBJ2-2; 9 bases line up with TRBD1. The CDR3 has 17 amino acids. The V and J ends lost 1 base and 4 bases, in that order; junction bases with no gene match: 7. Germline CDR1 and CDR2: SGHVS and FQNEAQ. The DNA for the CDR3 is TGTGCCAGCAGCTTAGTGCGGACAGGGGTCTCCACCGGGGAGCTGTTTTTT. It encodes CASSLVRTGVSTGELFF.

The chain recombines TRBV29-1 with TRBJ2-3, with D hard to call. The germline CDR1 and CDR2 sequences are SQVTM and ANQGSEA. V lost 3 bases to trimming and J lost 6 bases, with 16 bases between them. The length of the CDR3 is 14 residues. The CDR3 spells CSVDRLASMDTQYF. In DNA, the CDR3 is TGCAGCGTTGATCGCTTAGCCAGTATGGATACGCAGTATTTT.

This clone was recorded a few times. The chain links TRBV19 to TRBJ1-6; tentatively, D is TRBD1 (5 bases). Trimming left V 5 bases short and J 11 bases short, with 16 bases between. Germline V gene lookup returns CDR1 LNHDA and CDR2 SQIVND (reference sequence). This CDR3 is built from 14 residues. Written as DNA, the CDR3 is TGTGCCAGTAGTGCGGGGGTAGGGGTCCCACCCCTCCACTTT. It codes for CASSAGVGVPPLHF.

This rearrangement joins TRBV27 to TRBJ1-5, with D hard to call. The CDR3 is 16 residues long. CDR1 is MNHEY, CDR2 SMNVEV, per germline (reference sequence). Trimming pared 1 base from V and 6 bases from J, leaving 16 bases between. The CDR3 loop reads CASSLCQEARRQPQHF. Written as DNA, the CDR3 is TGTGCCAGCAGTTTATGCCAGGAGGCCCGGCGTCAGCCCCAGCATTTT.

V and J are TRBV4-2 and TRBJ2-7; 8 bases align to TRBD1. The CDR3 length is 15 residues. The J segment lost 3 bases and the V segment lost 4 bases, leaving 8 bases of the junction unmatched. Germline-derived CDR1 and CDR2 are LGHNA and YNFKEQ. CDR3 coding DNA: TGTGCCAGCAGCCCAGGACAGGGTGAGAACTACGAGCAGTACTTC. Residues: CASSPGQGENYEQYF.

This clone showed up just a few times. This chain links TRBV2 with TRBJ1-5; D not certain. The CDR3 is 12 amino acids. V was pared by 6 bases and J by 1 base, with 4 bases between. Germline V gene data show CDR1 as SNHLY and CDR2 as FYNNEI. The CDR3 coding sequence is TGTGCCAGCAGGGAGAGCAATCAGCCCCAGCATTTT. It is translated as CASRESNQPQHF.